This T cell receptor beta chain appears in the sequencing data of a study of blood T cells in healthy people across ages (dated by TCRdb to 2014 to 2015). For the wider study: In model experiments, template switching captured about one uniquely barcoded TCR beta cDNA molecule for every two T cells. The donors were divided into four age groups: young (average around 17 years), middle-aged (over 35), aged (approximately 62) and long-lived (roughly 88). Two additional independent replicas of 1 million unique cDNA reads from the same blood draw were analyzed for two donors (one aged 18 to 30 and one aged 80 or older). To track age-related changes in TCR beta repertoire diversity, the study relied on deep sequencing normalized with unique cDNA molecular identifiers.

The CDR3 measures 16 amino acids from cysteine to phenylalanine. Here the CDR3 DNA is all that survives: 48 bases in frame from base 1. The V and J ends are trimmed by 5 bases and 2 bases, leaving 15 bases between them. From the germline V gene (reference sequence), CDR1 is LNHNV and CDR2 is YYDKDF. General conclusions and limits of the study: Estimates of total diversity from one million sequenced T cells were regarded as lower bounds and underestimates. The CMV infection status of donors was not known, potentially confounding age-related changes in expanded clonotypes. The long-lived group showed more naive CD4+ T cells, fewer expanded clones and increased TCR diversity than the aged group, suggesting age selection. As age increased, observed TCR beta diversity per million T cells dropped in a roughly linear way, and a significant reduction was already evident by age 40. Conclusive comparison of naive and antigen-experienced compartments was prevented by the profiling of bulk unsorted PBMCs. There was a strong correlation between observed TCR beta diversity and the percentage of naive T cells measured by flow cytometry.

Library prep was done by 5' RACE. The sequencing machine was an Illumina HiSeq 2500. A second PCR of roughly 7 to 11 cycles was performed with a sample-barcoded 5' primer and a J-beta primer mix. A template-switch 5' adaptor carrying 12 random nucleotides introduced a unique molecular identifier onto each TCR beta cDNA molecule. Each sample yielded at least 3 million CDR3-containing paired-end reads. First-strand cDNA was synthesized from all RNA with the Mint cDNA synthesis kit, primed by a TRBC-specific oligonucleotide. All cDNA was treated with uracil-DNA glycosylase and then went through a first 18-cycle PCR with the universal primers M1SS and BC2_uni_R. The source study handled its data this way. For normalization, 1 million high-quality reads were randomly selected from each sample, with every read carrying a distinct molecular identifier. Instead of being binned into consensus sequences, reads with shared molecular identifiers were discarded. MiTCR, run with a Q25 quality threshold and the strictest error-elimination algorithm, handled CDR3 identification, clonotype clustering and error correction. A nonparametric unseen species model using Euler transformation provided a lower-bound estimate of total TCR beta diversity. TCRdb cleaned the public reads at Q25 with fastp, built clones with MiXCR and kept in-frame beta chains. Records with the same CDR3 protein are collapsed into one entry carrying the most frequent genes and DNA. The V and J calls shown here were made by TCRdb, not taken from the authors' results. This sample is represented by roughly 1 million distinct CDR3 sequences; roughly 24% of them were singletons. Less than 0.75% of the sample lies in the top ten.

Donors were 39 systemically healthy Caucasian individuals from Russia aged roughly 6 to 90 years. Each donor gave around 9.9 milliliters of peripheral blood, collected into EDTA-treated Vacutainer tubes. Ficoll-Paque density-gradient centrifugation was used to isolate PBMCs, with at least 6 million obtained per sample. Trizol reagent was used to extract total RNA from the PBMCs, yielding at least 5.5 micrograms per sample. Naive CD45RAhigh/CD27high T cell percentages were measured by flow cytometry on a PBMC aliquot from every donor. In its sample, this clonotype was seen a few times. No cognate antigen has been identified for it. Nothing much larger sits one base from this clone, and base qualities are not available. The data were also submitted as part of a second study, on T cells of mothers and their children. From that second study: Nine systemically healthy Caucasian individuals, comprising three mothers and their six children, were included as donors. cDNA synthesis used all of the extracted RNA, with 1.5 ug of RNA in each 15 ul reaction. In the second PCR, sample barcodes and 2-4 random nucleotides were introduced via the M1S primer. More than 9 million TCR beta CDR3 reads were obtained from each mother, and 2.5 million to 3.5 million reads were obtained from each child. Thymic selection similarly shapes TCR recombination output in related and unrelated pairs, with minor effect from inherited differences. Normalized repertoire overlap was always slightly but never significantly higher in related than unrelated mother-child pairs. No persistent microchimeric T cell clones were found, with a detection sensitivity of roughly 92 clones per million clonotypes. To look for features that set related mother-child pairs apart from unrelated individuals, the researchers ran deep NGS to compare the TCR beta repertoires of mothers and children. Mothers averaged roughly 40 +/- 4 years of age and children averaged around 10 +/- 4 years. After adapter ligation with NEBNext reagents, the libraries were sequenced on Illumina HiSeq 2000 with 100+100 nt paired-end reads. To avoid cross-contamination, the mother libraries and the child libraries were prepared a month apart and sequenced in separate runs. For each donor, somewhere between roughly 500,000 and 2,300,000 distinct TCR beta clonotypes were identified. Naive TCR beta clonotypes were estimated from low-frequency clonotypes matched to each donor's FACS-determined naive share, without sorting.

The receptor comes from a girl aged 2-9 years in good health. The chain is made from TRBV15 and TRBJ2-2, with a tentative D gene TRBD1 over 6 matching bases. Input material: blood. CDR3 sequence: CATSLPGDYNTGELFF. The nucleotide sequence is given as TGTGCCACCAGCTTACCAGGGGATTATAACACCGGGGAGCTGTTTTTT.